This TCR beta chain was observed in a study of blood T cell repertoires in COVID-19. The table came from immunoSEQ multiplex PCR; TCRdb's copy has only in-frame clones and leaves some out. Found here are 150,000 to 200,000 clones, approximately 85% of them singletons; the top ten hold around 9.5%. This CDR3 has 15 amino acids. The ends lost 5 bases at V and 5 bases at J; junction bases unmatched: 10. Germline assignment: CDR1 SGHRS and CDR2 YFSETQ. Sequencing was performed on PBMCs or T cells enriched from blood (not recorded which). J is TRBJ2-5 and V is TRBV5-1; 9 bases agree with TRBD1. The origin of this receptor is a woman between 18 and 29 years old who had recovered from COVID-19. This CDR3 is CASRKERDRDETQYF. Written as DNA, the CDR3 is TGCGCCAGCAGAAAAGAGCGGGACAGGGATGAGACCCAGTACTTC.